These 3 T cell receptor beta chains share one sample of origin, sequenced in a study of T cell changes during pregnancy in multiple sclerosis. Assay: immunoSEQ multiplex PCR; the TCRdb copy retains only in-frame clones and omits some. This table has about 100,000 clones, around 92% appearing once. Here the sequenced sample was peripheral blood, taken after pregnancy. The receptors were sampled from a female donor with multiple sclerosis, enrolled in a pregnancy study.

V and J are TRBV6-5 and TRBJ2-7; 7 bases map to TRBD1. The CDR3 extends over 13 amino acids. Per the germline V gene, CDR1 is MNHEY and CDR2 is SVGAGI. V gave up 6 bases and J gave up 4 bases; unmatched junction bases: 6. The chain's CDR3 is CASRRQGFYEQYF. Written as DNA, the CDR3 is TGTGCCAGCAGACGACAGGGTTTTTACGAGCAGTACTTC.

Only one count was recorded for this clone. The CDR3 loop reads CASSDGGLAGPQETQYF. For the CDR3, the DNA is TGTGCCAGCAGTGATGGAGGACTAGCGGGACCCCAAGAGACCCAGTACTTC. The chain joins TRBV25-1 to TRBJ2-5; the match to TRBD2 covers 12 bases. V was clipped by 3 bases and J by 1 base; unmatched bases: 6. This CDR3 contains 17 residues. CDR1 and CDR2 from the germline V gene are MGHDK and SYGVNS. Variable domain in full (rest from reference TRBV25-1 and TRBJ2-5): EADIYQTPRYLVIGTGKKITLECSQTMGHDKMYWYQQDPGMELHLIHYSYGVNSTEKGDLSSESTVSRIRTEHFPLTLESARPSHTSQYLCASSDGGLAGPQETQYFGPGTRLLVL.

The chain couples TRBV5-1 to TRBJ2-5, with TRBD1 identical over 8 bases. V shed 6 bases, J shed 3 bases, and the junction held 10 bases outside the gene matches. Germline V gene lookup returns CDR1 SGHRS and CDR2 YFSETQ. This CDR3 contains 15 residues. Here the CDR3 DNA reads TGCGCCAGCACCCCCGGGGACAGGAGGGAAGAGACCCAGTACTTC. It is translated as CASTPGDRREETQYF.